The present T cell receptor (beta chain) was sequenced within a study of blood T cell repertoires in COVID-19. In the study overall: The samples span acute and convalescent COVID-19 from the United States, Italy and Spain. PBMCs, B-cell-depleted T cells, or T cells were the source of the cDNA or gDNA that made up the material.

Assay: immunoSEQ multiplex PCR; the TCRdb copy retains only in-frame clones and omits some. The sample records about 380,000 clones, less than 90% being singletons. Cohort assignment relied on participant-reported clinical history. Germline V gives CDR1 KGHSH, CDR2 LQKENI. The CDR3 has 14 residues. With 2 bases removed from V and 4 bases from J, the gap between germline ends came to 11 bases. Sequences were obtained from PBMCs or T cells enriched from blood (not recorded which). The clonotype originates from a woman younger than 45 who had recovered from COVID-19. This chain connects TRBV18 to TRBJ1-2; D gene unclear. The CDR3: CASSPSEGFYGYTF. CDR3 sequence (DNA): TGTGCCAGCTCACCATCGGAGGGATTCTATGGCTACACCTTC.